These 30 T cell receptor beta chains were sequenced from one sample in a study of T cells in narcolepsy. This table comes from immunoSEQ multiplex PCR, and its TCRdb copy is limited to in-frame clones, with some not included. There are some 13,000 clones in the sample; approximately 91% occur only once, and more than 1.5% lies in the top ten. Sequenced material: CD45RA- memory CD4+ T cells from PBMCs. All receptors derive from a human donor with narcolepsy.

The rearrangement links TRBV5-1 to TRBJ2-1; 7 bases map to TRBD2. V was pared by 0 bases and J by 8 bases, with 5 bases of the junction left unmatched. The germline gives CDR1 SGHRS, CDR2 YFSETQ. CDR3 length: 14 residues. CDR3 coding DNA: TGCGCCAGCAGCTTGGGGACTAGTTGGGATGAGCAGTTCTTC. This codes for CASSLGTSWDEQFF.

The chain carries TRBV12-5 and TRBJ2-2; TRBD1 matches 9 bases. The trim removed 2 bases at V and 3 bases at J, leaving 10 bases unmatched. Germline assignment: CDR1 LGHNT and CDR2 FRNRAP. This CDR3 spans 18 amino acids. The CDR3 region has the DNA TGTGCTAGTGGTTTGTCACCGGGACAGGGAATTGACACCGGGGAGCTGTTTTTT. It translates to CASGLSPGQGIDTGELFF. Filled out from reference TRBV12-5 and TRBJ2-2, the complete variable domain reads DARVTQTPRHKVTEMGQEVTMRCQPILGHNTVFWYRQTMMQGLELLAYFRNRAPLDDSGMPKDRFSAEMPDATLATLKIQPSEPRDSAVYFCASGLSPGQGIDTGELFFGEGSRLTVL.

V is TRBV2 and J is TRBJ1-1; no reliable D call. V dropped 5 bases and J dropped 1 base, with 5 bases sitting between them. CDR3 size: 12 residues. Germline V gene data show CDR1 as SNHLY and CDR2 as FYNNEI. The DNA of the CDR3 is TGTGCCAGCAGTCAGGAGAACACTGAAGCTTTCTTT. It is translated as CASSQENTEAFF.

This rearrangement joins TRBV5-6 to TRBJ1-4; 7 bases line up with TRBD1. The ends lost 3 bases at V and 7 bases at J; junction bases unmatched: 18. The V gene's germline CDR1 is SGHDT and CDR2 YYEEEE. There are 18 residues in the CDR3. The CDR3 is CASSSGTALYGRVEKLFF. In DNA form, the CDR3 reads TGTGCCAGCAGCTCCGGGACAGCCCTATATGGCAGGGTTGAAAAACTGTTTTTT.

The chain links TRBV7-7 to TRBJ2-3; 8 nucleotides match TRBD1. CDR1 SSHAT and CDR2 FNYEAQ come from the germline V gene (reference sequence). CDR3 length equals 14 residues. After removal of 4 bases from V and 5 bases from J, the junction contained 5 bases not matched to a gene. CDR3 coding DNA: TGTGCCAGCAGCTCCAGGGGGCTCGGAGATACGCAGTATTTT. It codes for CASSSRGLGDTQYF.

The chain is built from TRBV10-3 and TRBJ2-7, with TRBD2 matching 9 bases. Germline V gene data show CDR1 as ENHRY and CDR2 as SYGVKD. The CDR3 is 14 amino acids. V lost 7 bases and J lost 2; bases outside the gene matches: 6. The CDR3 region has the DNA TGTGCCATCACCTCGGGACTAGCCCCCTACGAGCAGTACTTC. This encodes CAITSGLAPYEQYF.

CDR3 DNA sequence: TGTGCCAGCAGCTATACCCGGGAGTTACAGTTCTTC. It yields the protein CASSYTRELQFF. The rearrangement links TRBV7-2 to TRBJ2-1, with D perhaps matching TRBD2 (6 bases). The CDR3 spans 12 residues. V was clipped by 4 bases and J by 13 bases, with 14 bases between them. From germline, CDR1 is SGHTA and CDR2 FQGNSA.

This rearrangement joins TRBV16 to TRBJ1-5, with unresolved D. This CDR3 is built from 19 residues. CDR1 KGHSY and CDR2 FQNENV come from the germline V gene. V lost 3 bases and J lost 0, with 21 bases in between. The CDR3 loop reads CASSHILWSGKLSNQPQHF. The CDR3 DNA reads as TGTGCCAGCAGCCATATTCTCTGGAGCGGTAAGCTTAGCAATCAGCCCCAGCATTTT.

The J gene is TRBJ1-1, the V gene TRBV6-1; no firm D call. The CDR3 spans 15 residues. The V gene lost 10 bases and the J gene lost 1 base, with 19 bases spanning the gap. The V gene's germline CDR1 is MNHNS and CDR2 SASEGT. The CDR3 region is CATEAGLISNTEAFF. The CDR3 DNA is TGTGCCACCGAGGCAGGACTTATTTCGAACACTGAAGCTTTCTTT.

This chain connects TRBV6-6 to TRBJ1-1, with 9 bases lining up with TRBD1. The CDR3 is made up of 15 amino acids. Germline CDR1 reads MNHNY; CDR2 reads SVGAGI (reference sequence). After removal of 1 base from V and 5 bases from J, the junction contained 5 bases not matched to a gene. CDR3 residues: CASSYFDRGRTEAFF. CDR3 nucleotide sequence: TGTGCCAGCAGTTACTTCGACAGGGGGAGGACTGAAGCTTTCTTT.

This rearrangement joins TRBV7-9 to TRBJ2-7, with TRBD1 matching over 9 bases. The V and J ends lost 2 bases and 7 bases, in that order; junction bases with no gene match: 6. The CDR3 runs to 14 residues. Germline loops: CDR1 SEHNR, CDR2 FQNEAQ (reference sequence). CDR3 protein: CASSLLGQGQEQYF. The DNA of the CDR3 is TGTGCCAGCAGCTTATTGGGACAGGGTCAAGAGCAGTACTTC.

CDR3 region: CATRTSGRALNNEQFF. Here the CDR3 DNA reads TGTGCCACTAGAACTAGCGGGAGGGCGCTTAATAATGAGCAGTTCTTC. This chain connects TRBV6-6 to TRBJ2-1; TRBD2 aligns across 13 bases. The germline V gene encodes CDR1 MNHNY and CDR2 SVGAGI (reference sequence). The CDR3 spans 16 residues. V lost 10 bases, J lost 7 bases, and 13 bases stayed unmatched.

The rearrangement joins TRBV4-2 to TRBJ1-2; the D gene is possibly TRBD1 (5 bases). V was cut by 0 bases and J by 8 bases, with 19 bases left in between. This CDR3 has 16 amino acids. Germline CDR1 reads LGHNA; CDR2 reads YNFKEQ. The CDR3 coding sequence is TGTGCCAGCAGCCAAGATCCCGGCAGGGCCGCTTCGGGCTACACCTTC. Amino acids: CASSQDPGRAASGYTF.

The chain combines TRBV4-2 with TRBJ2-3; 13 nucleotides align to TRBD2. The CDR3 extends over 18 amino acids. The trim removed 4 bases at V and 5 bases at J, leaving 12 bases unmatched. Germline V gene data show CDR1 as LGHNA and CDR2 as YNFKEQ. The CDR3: CASSPGLAGSPGGDTQYF. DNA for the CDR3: TGTGCCAGCAGCCCGGGACTAGCGGGATCCCCGGGGGGAGATACGCAGTATTTT.

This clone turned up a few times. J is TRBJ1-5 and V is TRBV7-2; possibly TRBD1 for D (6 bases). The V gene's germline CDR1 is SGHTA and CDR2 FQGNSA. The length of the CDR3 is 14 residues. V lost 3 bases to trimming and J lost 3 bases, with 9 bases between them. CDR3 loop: CASSFGQNNQPQHF. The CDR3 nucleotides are TGTGCCAGCAGCTTCGGACAGAACAATCAGCCCCAGCATTTT.

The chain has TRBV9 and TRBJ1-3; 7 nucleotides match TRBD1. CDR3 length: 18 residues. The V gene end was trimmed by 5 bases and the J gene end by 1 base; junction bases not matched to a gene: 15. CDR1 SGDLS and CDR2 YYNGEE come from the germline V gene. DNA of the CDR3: TGTGCCAGCAGTTCCGACAGGGACCTTTTTGCTTCTGGAAACACCATATATTTT. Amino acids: CASSSDRDLFASGNTIYF.

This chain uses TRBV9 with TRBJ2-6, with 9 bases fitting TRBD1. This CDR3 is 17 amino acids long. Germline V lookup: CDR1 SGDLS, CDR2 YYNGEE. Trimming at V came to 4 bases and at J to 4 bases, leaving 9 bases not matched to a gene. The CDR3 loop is CASSSQNRGPGANVLTF. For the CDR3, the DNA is TGTGCCAGCAGCTCACAAAACAGGGGGCCCGGGGCCAACGTCCTGACTTTC.

The CDR3 region is CASSLLPTGEETQYF. The CDR3 DNA is TGCGCCAGCAGCTTGCTACCGACAGGGGAAGAGACCCAGTACTTC. The rearrangement joins TRBV5-1 to TRBJ2-5; 8 bases are a match to TRBD1. Germline assignment: CDR1 SGHRS and CDR2 YFSETQ. Trimming removed 1 base from V and 3 bases from J; junction bases left unmatched: 5. The CDR3 contains 15 residues.

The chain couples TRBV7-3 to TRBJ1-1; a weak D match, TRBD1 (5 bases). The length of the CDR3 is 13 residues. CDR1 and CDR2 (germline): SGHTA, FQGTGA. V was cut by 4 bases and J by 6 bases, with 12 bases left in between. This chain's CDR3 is CASSSTTGAEAFF. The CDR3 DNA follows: TGTGCCAGCAGCTCCACCACGGGGGCTGAAGCTTTCTTT.

In DNA, the CDR3 is TGTGCCAGCAGCTTAGGTGGGCGGAGGTACCAAGAGACCCAGTACTTC. This translates into CASSLGGRRYQETQYF. V gene TRBV7-2 combines with J gene TRBJ2-5; D might be TRBD2 (5 bases). CDR1 SGHTA and CDR2 FQGNSA come from the germline V gene. This CDR3 has 16 residues. Trimming removed 1 base at V and 0 bases at J, with 12 bases between.

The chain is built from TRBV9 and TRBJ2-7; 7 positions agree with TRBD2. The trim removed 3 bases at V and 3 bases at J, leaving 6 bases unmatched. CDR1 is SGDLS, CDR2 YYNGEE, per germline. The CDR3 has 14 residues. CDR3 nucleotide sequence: TGTGCCAGCAGCGAAGGGGCGGGAGTCTACGAGCAGTACTTC. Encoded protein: CASSEGAGVYEQYF.

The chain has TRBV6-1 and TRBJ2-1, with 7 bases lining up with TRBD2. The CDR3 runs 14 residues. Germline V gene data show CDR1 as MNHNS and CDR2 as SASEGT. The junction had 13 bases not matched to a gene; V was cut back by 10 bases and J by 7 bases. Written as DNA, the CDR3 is TGTGCCACCAAGCCCGGCGGGAGAGGGAATGAGCAGTTCTTC. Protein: CATKPGGRGNEQFF.

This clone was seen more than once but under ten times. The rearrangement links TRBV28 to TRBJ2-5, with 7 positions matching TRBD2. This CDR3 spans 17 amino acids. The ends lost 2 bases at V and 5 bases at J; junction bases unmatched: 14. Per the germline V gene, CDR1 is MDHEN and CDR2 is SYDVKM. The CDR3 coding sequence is TGTGCCAGCAGTTTAGCAGTGGGTGTGGGGAGGGGCGAGACCCAGTACTTC. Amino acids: CASSLAVGVGRGETQYF.

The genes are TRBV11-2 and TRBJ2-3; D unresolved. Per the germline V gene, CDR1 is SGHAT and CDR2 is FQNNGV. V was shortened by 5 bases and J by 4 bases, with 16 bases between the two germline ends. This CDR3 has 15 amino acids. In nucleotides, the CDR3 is TGTGCCAGCAGCCGCTTGGGTATAGGAGCAGATACGCAGTATTTT. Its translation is CASSRLGIGADTQYF.

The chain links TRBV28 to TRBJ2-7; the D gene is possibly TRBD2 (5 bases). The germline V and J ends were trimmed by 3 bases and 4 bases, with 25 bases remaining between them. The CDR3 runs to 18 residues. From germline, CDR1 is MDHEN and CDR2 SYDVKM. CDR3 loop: CASSFGVTLNRLVYEQYF. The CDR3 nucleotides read TGTGCCAGCAGTTTCGGGGTCACGCTAAACCGCCTAGTATACGAGCAGTACTTC.

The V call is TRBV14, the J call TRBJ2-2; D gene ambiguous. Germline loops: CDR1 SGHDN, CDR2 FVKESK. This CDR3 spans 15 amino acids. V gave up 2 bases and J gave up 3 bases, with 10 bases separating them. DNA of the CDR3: TGTGCCAGCAGCCAAAGGAGATCCGACACCGGGGAGCTGTTTTTT. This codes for CASSQRRSDTGELFF.

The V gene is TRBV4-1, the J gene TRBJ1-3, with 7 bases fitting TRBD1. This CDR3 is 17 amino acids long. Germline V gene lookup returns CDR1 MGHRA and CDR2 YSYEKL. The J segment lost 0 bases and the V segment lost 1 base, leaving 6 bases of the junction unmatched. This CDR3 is CASSQVPGTASGNTIYF. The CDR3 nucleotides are TGCGCCAGCAGCCAAGTCCCCGGGACAGCCTCTGGAAACACCATATATTTT.

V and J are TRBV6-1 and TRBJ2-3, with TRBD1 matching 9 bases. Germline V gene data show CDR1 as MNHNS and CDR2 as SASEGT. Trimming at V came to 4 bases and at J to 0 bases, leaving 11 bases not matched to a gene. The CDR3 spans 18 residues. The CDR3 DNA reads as TGTGCCAGCAGTGGATCACAGGGGGCGATTTCTAGCACAGATACGCAGTATTTT. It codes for CASSGSQGAISSTDTQYF.

CDR3 sequence (DNA): TGTGCCAGCAGCCCTACTAGCGGAAACACCGGGGAGCTGTTTTTT. This gives the protein CASSPTSGNTGELFF. The chain couples TRBV7-7 to TRBJ2-2; 8 positions match TRBD2. V lost 5 bases and J lost 2; bases outside the gene matches: 4. The CDR3 length is 15 residues. Germline V lookup: CDR1 SSHAT, CDR2 FNYEAQ (reference sequence).

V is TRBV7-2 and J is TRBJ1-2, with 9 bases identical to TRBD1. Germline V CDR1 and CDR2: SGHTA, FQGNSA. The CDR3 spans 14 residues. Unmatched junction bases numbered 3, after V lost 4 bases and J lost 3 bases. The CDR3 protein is CASSYRGQYYGYTF. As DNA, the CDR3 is TGTGCCAGCAGCTACAGGGGGCAGTACTATGGCTACACCTTC. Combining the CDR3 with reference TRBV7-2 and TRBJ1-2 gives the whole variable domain GAGVSQSPSNKVTEKGKDVELRCDPISGHTALYWYRQSLGQGLEFLIYFQGNSAPDKSGLPSDRFSAERTGGSVSTLTIQRTQQEDSAVYLCASSYRGQYYGYTFGSGTRLTVV.